This T cell receptor beta chain originates from a study of long-term antiretroviral therapy in people with HIV. With survey level as its setting, the immunoSEQ assay was v3.0. Generated by immunoSEQ multiplex PCR, the TCRdb table keeps only in-frame clones and is missing some. The table records 16,000 or so clones, 75% to 85% of them present only once. This clone was picked up one time. Trimming left V 0 bases short and J 0 bases short, with 18 bases between. CDR3 length: 18 amino acids. Germline V gives CDR1 SGHRS, CDR2 YFSETQ. Every specimen provided roughly 0.85-11 million cryopreserved PBMC before DNA extraction took place.

This TCR was recovered from a man aged 40-55 years with HIV. The source was unsorted PBMCs, collected 2.1 years after starting antiretroviral therapy. This rearrangement joins TRBV5-1 to TRBJ1-2; the D gene is possibly TRBD1 (6 bases). In DNA form, the CDR3 reads TGCGCCAGCAGCTTGGAGGTTCTGGACAGAACTTCTAACTATGGCTACACCTTC. Protein: CASSLEVLDRTSNYGYTF.